A single sample gave rise to the 12 T cell receptor beta chains below, sequenced in a study of memory CD4+ T cells and cytomegalovirus serostatus. The assay was immunoSEQ multiplex PCR, and TCRdb's table has in-frame clones only and misses some. Among under 45,000 clones listed, approximately 80% were seen once. The sort gate was single viable CD3+CD4+CD8-CD45RO+ cells for memory CD4+ T cells. The specimen was memory CD4+ T cells from blood. The receptors stem from an adult in good health and CMV-seronegative.

This clone was observed a single time. This chain connects TRBV25-1 to TRBJ1-2, with D perhaps TRBD1 (5 bases). The CDR3 totals 13 residues. With 8 bases removed from V and 7 bases from J, the gap between germline ends came to 17 bases. Germline CDR1 is MGHDK and CDR2 is SYGVNS. In nucleotides, the CDR3 is TGTGCCAGCTCCCCCGAGGGGTCGCTTGGCTACACCTTC. Its protein product is CASSPEGSLGYTF.

The rearrangement links TRBV5-1 to TRBJ2-2; tentatively, D is TRBD1 (6 bases). The CDR3 totals 15 residues. The V and J ends lost 2 bases and 4 bases respectively, with 12 bases between them. Germline assignment: CDR1 SGHRS and CDR2 YFSETQ. The CDR3 spells CASSLQGEGTGELFF. The CDR3, as DNA: TGCGCCAGCAGCTTACAGGGAGAGGGCACCGGGGAGCTGTTTTTT.

The chain links TRBV11-2 to TRBJ2-5, with 12 bases aligning to TRBD2. Germline CDR1 SGHAT, CDR2 FQNNGV. J gave up 4 bases and V 3 bases, and 6 bases lay outside the gene matches. CDR3 length: 16 residues. Here the CDR3 DNA reads TGTGCCAGCAGCTTTCTAGCGGGGGGGCCCCCAGAGACCCAGTACTTC. Its protein product is CASSFLAGGPPETQYF.

This chain uses TRBV5-4 with TRBJ2-6, with 7 bases lining up with TRBD1. This CDR3 is built from 15 residues. Trimming took 4 bases from V and 12 from J; bases not matched to a gene: 13. Germline assignment: CDR1 SGHNT and CDR2 YYREEE (reference sequence). The CDR3 is CASSPKLTGKSVLTF. CDR3 sequence (DNA): TGTGCCAGCAGCCCTAAGCTGACAGGGAAATCCGTCCTGACTTTC.

The chain couples TRBV28 to TRBJ2-5; D is unresolved. The CDR3 consists of 12 residues. V was trimmed by 4 bases and J by 8 bases, leaving 11 bases between them. From germline, CDR1 is MDHEN and CDR2 SYDVKM. The CDR3 region has the DNA TGTGCCAGCAGTTCGCCGGGCAGAACCCAGTACTTC. Residues: CASSSPGRTQYF.

The rearrangement uses TRBV5-1 and TRBJ1-2, with D possibly TRBD1 on 5 matching bases. The V gene lost 2 bases and the J gene lost 6 bases, with 17 bases spanning the gap. The V gene's germline CDR1 is SGHRS and CDR2 YFSETQ. This CDR3 is built from 15 residues. Here the CDR3 reads CASSLGLTALHGYTF. CDR3 nucleotides: TGCGCCAGCAGCTTAGGTCTGACAGCTTTGCATGGCTACACCTTC.

Only one count was recorded for this clone. The V and J genes are TRBV9 and TRBJ1-2; no reliable D call. V was trimmed by 0 bases and J by 8 bases, leaving 11 bases between them. From germline, CDR1 is SGDLS and CDR2 YYNGEE. The CDR3 spans 13 residues. The CDR3 sequence: CASSVDGVGGYTF. CDR3 nucleotides: TGTGCCAGCAGCGTAGATGGGGTGGGCGGCTACACCTTC.

This chain connects TRBV7-2 to TRBJ2-1; tentatively, D is TRBD1 or TRBD2 (5 bases each). V lost 1 base and J 12 bases, leaving 13 bases between the germline ends. CDR3 size: 13 residues. Per the germline V gene, CDR1 is SGHTA and CDR2 is FQGNSA. The CDR3 spells CASSLDRGAGQFF. DNA for the CDR3: TGTGCCAGCAGCTTAGATAGGGGCGCGGGGCAGTTCTTC.

V gene TRBV18 combines with J gene TRBJ2-7; D ambiguous. The V end was cut by 3 bases, the J end by 3 bases, with 9 bases between. The germline V gene encodes CDR1 KGHSH and CDR2 LQKENI. The CDR3 has 13 amino acids. The CDR3 DNA is TGTGCCAGCTCACCGGGGTTGGACTACGAGCAGTACTTC. It yields the protein CASSPGLDYEQYF.

The J gene is TRBJ1-1, the V gene TRBV5-6, with D possibly TRBD1 on 6 matching bases. V lost 4 bases to trimming and J lost 1 base, with 23 bases between them. This CDR3 region has 18 residues. Germline V gene lookup returns CDR1 SGHDT and CDR2 YYEEEE. CDR3 sequence: CASSPGGKGGASNTEAFF. DNA for the CDR3: TGTGCCAGCAGCCCCGGGGGAAAGGGGGGGGCCTCGAACACTGAAGCTTTCTTT.

The rearrangement uses TRBV2 and TRBJ1-5, with D unclear. V was cut by 6 bases and J by 5 bases, with 14 bases left in between. The CDR3 is made up of 14 amino acids. Germline V gene sequence: CDR1 SNHLY, CDR2 FYNNEI. The CDR3 bases are TGTGCCAGCAGCCCCGGGAACTTCGATCAGCCCCAGCATTTT. This encodes CASSPGNFDQPQHF.

The J gene is TRBJ1-1, the V gene TRBV29-1; unclear D gene. V lost 1 base and J 0 bases, leaving 6 bases between the germline ends. The germline V gene encodes CDR1 SQVTM and CDR2 ANQGSEA. The CDR3 has 13 residues. CDR3 nucleotides: TGCAGCGTTGAAGTTCAGATGAACACTGAAGCTTTCTTT. Translating gives CSVEVQMNTEAFF.